This T cell receptor (beta chain) was observed in a study of early T cells in non-severe SARS-CoV-2 infection. Overall study context: Unsorted whole blood bulk RNA was sequenced, with unpaired chains. Broader study findings: Matching results from VDJdb favored anti-spike CD8 responses, leaving private and CD4 specificities undetected.

This clonotype was detected ten times or more. The antigen is unknown. The germline V gene encodes CDR1 MDHEN and CDR2 SYDVKM. Deletions cut 6 bases from V and 4 bases from J, with 13 bases between. The CDR3 contains 14 residues. Separate cDNA molecules each had unique molecular identifiers attached to them. In TCRdb, the 5' RACE reads were re-called with MiXCR into one record per CDR3 protein. This sample has 50,000 to 85,000 distinct CDR3 sequences, with approximately 9% found just once. Input material: whole blood. This receptor was identified in an adult who was a healthcare worker with PCR-confirmed SARS-CoV-2 infection or an uninfected control (not recorded which). The V and J genes are TRBV28 and TRBJ2-1; perhaps TRBD2 as D (5 bases). The CDR3 DNA sequence: TGTGCCAGCAGGGGCGGGTCCGTTTACAATGAGCAGTTCTTC. Its protein product is CASRGGSVYNEQFF.